These T cell receptor beta chains were read from a single sample in a study. TCRdb analysed the RT-PCR reads with MiXCR anew, one entry per CDR3 protein. Counted here are around 700,000 distinct CDR3 sequences, 12% to 15% occurring once; the ten biggest clones make up roughly 4%. Input material: memory CD4+ T cells from blood. These receptor sequences come from a female donor in good health, serving as a healthy control. CDR3s include the opening cysteine and the closing phenylalanine or tryptophan. Fields, in order: J gene, clone size, CDR3 length, V gene, D gene, CDR3 DNA, CDR3 protein. D genes are given only for firm matches. The listing skips clone size in some rows; elsewhere it reads once, few, many or a size class.

>TRBJ1-6|many|13|TRBV11-2|NA
TGTGCCAGCAGCCCAAGCGGGGATTCACCCCTCCACTTT
CASSPSGDSPLHF
>TRBJ1-5|many|13|TRBV1|NA
TGCACCAGCAGCCAACAGCCTAGTCAGCCCCAGCATTTT
CTSSQQPSQPQHF
>TRBJ2-3|few|15|TRBV27|NA
TGTGCCAGCAGTTTTGTGCGGGGGCGGGGAGATACGCAGTATTTT
CASSFVRGRGDTQYF
>TRBJ1-5|NA|19|TRBV7-8|TRBD1
TGTGCCAGCAGCTTAACCCGGGACAGGGGGCTTGGGGGCAATCAGCCCCAGCATTTT
CASSLTRDRGLGGNQPQHF
>TRBJ2-1|few|14|TRBV20-1|TRBD1
TGCAGTGCTACAAACAGGGGGCCGGACAATGAGCAGTTCTTC
CSATNRGPDNEQFF
>TRBJ1-1|few|17|TRBV20-1|NA
TGCAGTGCTAGAGACCAACTAGGGGGGGCCGGTAACACTGAAGCTTTCTTT
CSARDQLGGAGNTEAFF
>TRBJ2-1|few|16|TRBV28|TRBD2
TGTGCCAGCAGTTTATCTAGCGGGAGGCTGGGCGATGAGCAGTTCTTC
CASSLSSGRLGDEQFF
>TRBJ1-1|NA|15|TRBV19|NA
TGTGCCAGTAGTCGACCTCAACTAGCTGTCACTGAAGCTTTCTTT
CASSRPQLAVTEAFF
>TRBJ2-7|many|15|TRBV12-3/TRBV12-4|TRBD2
TGTGCCAGCAGGTCTAGCGGGATGGCTCACAGAGAGCAGTACTTC
CASRSSGMAHREQYF
>TRBJ2-5|NA|17|TRBV6-6|NA
TGTGCCAGCAGTTACACTCCCGGGGGCAACGTCCGAGAGACCCAGTACTTC
CASSYTPGGNVRETQYF
>TRBJ1-3|many|15|TRBV6-5|TRBD1
TGTGCCAGCAGGACAGGGTTAAACTCTGGAAACACCATATATTTT
CASRTGLNSGNTIYF
>TRBJ1-5|few|13|TRBV7-3|NA
TGTGCCAGCAGCTTATATGCGGGTCAGCCCCAGCATTTT
CASSLYAGQPQHF
>TRBJ2-4|NA|13|TRBV2|NA
TGTGCCAGCAGTATTGACAGCAAAAACATTCAGTACTTC
CASSIDSKNIQYF
>TRBJ2-2|NA|14|TRBV5-1|NA
TGCGCCAGCAGCCCCGAATATAACACCGGGGAGCTGTTTTTT
CASSPEYNTGELFF
>TRBJ2-1|few|17|TRBV7-9|TRBD2
TGTGCCAGCAGCAAGGGACTAGCGGGGACCTCATACAATGAGCAGTTCTTC
CASSKGLAGTSYNEQFF
>TRBJ2-3|few|17|TRBV5-1|TRBD2
TGCGCCAGCAGCTCGTGGACTAGCGGGAGGAGTGTGGATACGCAGTATTTT
CASSSWTSGRSVDTQYF
>TRBJ2-5|many|13|TRBV12-3/TRBV12-4|NA
TGTGCCAGCAGGGTTCATGGGGAAGAGACCCAGTACTTC
CASRVHGEETQYF
>TRBJ2-7|NA|14|TRBV10-3|TRBD1
TGTGCCACCAAACTTGGGACAGGCTCCTACGAGCAGTACTTC
CATKLGTGSYEQYF
>TRBJ2-7|NA|14|TRBV7-9|NA
TGTGCCAGCAGCTTAGCCCTCGGGGCCTACGAGCAGTACTTC
CASSLALGAYEQYF
>TRBJ2-3|few|16|TRBV18|TRBD2
TGTGCCAGCTCACCCGCGGGGACTAGATACACAGATACGCAGTATTTT
CASSPAGTRYTDTQYF
>TRBJ2-3|few|16|TRBV5-1|TRBD2
TGCGCCAGCAGCTCCACGGTCACTAGCGGAATAGATACGCAGTATTTT
CASSSTVTSGIDTQYF
>TRBJ2-4|few|13|TRBV29-1|NA
TGCAGCGTTGAAGGGATAGCCAAAAACATTCAGTACTTC
CSVEGIAKNIQYF
>TRBJ1-2|NA|15|TRBV24-1|TRBD1
TGTGCCACCAGTGGGAACCGGGACAGATTCTATGGCTACACCTTC
CATSGNRDRFYGYTF
>TRBJ2-1|NA|13|TRBV20-1|TRBD2
TGCAGTGCCCGGACTAGCGGGGCCCTAGAGCAGTTCTTC
CSARTSGALEQFF
>TRBJ2-7|NA|15|TRBV5-1|TRBD1
TGCGCCAGCAGTTATAATGGACAGGGAGTATCCGAGCAGTACTTC
CASSYNGQGVSEQYF
>TRBJ2-5|NA|16|TRBV24-1|NA
TGTGCCACCAGTGATTTGCAAGGTAGCCCCGGGGAGACCCAGTACTTC
CATSDLQGSPGETQYF
>TRBJ1-5|many|14|TRBV24-1|NA
TGTGCCACCAGTGATTTGTGGGGGAATCAGCCCCAGCATTTT
CATSDLWGNQPQHF
>TRBJ1-1|many|15|TRBV7-9|NA
TGTGCCAGCAGCCCGGATGGGGGGTGGAACACTGAAGCTTTCTTT
CASSPDGGWNTEAFF
>TRBJ2-1|NA|14|TRBV11-2|NA
TGTGCCAGCAGCCGGGGGGCGGGAGAGGGGGATCAGTTCTTC
CASSRGAGEGDQFF
>TRBJ1-2|many|13|TRBV5-1|TRBD1
TGCGCCAGCAGCGTGACAGGGAACTATGGCTACACCTTC
CASSVTGNYGYTF
>TRBJ2-5|NA|19|TRBV24-1|TRBD2
TGTGCCACCAGTGATATCGGGACTAGCGGGAGGTCACGCGGGGAGACCCAGTACTTC
CATSDIGTSGRSRGETQYF
>TRBJ2-5|NA|13|TRBV12-3/TRBV12-4|TRBD1
TGTGCCAGCAGCGGACAGGGCCCAGGGATCCAGTACTTC
CASSGQGPGIQYF
>TRBJ1-3|few|15|TRBV18|NA
TGTGCCAGCTCACCAGGACATATCTCTGGAAACACCATATATTTT
CASSPGHISGNTIYF
>TRBJ2-7|medium-sized|13|TRBV10-3|NA
TGTGCCATCACCCCCGGGCCTAACTACGAGCAGTACTTC
CAITPGPNYEQYF
>TRBJ2-1|many|15|TRBV5-6|TRBD1
TGTGCCAGCAGCTTGCCAGGGGGCTCCTACAATGAGCAGTTCTTC
CASSLPGGSYNEQFF
>TRBJ1-6|NA|13|TRBV20-1|NA
TGCAGTGCTATACAGGCTTATAATTCACCCCTCCACTTT
CSAIQAYNSPLHF